This section outlines one T cell receptor beta chain sequence together with its context. Its matching antigen is unknown. Stored at -80 C, 2 million PBMCs were the source of the unsorted libraries. V was cut by 4 bases and J by 2 bases, with 8 bases left in between. Per the germline V gene, CDR1 is DFQATT and CDR2 is SNEGSKA (reference sequence). This CDR3 is built from 13 residues. The data are from a study of neurological immune-mediated disorders. Study results and caveats: Expanded clones shared no CDR3 amino acid sequences across subjects, suggesting private repertoires in all groups.

Synthesis of cDNA was accomplished via 5'RACE employing 10-nucleotide random UMIs. Over 180 million TCR-beta sequences from 15-18 subjects came from every sequencing run. TCRdb called the 5' RACE reads again in MiXCR, with one record for every CDR3 protein. This table has about 79,000 distinct CDR3 sequences, about 14% appearing once. Sequenced sample: PBMCs. The chain joins TRBV20-1 to TRBJ2-2; no reliable D call. This clonotype was obtained from a woman in her forties or fifties in good health. CDR3 DNA: TGCAGTGCTATGACTCTTAACACCGGGGAGCTGTTTTTT. This sequence encodes CSAMTLNTGELFF.